Listed here is a single T cell receptor beta chain. No antigen is known for it. This entry is derived from a study of persistence of HIV-infected CD4 T cells. Study-level points and caveats: TCRbeta richness was lower in CMV- and Gag-responding cells than in anti-CD3/anti-CD28-responding cells. Degenerate expanded CDR3beta sequences were enriched among CMV- and Gag-responding cells.

This was the immunoSEQ version 4 assay in survey mode. Repertoires were generated with immunoSEQ multiplex PCR, while TCRdb's copy carries only in-frame clones and drops some. The data show around 60,000 clones, about 77% seen once. The CDR3 length is 13 residues. The germline gives CDR1 SGDLS, CDR2 YYNGEE. The ends lost 3 bases at V and 8 bases at J; junction bases unmatched: 8. Cells were stimulated with overlapping HIV-1 Gag 15-mer peptides. CD40L/CD69 double-negative CD45RO-high memory CD4+ T cells were collected. Stimulated PBMCs had first been depleted of CD8+ T cells. The specimen was CD4+ T cells sorted from PBMCs after approximately 20-hour stimulation, collected from a patient who received antiretroviral therapy. This chain connects TRBV9 to TRBJ2-7; 7 bases fit TRBD2. The TCR sequence derives from an adult man with HIV who was CMV-seropositive. Here the CDR3 reads CASSARLATQQYF. The CDR3 DNA is TGTGCCAGCAGCGCCCGACTAGCTACGCAGCAGTACTTC.